These 4 T cell receptor beta chains share one sample of origin, sequenced in a study of control samples from healthy donors and cancer patients. Clones were sequenced by immunoSEQ multiplex PCR, and TCRdb holds only the in-frame ones, with some missing. The sample includes under 150,000 clones, 85% to 90% seen only once; the top ten take approximately 8%. Source material: PBMCs. Receptors were obtained from a man in his fifties with head and neck cancer.

As DNA, the CDR3 is TGTGCCAGCGGCGACACAGATAATCAGCCCCAGCATTTT. Translating it yields CASGDTDNQPQHF. This chain uses TRBV9 with TRBJ1-5; no reliable D call. The CDR3 spans 13 residues. Trimming removed 7 bases at V and 4 bases at J, with 12 bases between. CDR1 is SGDLS, CDR2 YYNGEE, per germline.

Written as DNA, the CDR3 is TGTGCCAGCAGCCTAAGGATGGGACAAGGGAATCTGCAGTTCTTC. It translates to CASSLRMGQGNLQFF. This sequence joins TRBV3-1 (or the pseudogene TRBV3-2) and TRBJ2-1; weak D call: TRBD1 (6 bases). The germline gives CDR1 LGHDT, CDR2 YNNKEL (reference sequence). V lost 4 bases and J 12 bases, leaving 22 bases between the germline ends. The CDR3 sequence is 15 residues long.

CDR3 residues: CASSLSRVSANTEAFF. CDR3 DNA: TGTGCCAGCAGCTTAAGCAGGGTGAGTGCGAACACTGAAGCTTTCTTT. The V gene is TRBV7-8, the J gene TRBJ1-1, with D possibly being TRBD1 (5 bases). Germline CDR1 SGHVS, CDR2 FQNEAQ. V lost 2 bases and J 1 base, leaving 14 bases between the germline ends. The CDR3 runs 16 residues.

This sequence joins TRBV29-1 and TRBJ2-3; tentatively, D is TRBD2 (6 bases). CDR3 size: 13 residues. The germline CDR1 and CDR2 sequences are SQVTM and ANQGSEA. The V gene lost 8 bases and the J gene lost 3 bases, with 15 bases spanning the gap. CDR3 region: CSNSLAETDTQYF. The CDR3 DNA sequence: TGCAGCAACAGTTTAGCGGAGACAGATACGCAGTATTTT.